The T cell receptor (beta chain) described here comes from a study of spatial heterogeneity in lung cancer. A few counts support this clonotype. The germline V gene encodes CDR1 SGHTA and CDR2 FQGNSA. The CDR3 runs 15 residues. After removal of 5 bases from V and 4 bases from J, the junction contained 6 bases not matched to a gene. The time point: sample taken at primary tumor resection. Whole RNA was taken from tumor, nontumor lung or frozen PBMC; it was then sequenced unsorted. Samples were donated by 72 untreated early-stage non-small cell lung cancer patients. Unique molecular identifiers, one per molecule, were present on every TCR cDNA molecule. TCRdb redid the calling of the 5' RACE reads with MiXCR, one entry per CDR3 protein. The sample shows under 50,000 distinct CDR3 sequences, around 5% of them seen only once.

The material was PBMCs, obtained at surgery. This TCR was sampled from a female donor with early-stage non-small cell lung cancer. The chain carries TRBV7-2 and TRBJ2-5; 11 positions match TRBD2. The CDR3 reads CASSGSGGAGETQYF. For the CDR3, the DNA is TGTGCCAGCAGCGGTAGCGGGGGGGCCGGAGAGACCCAGTACTTC.